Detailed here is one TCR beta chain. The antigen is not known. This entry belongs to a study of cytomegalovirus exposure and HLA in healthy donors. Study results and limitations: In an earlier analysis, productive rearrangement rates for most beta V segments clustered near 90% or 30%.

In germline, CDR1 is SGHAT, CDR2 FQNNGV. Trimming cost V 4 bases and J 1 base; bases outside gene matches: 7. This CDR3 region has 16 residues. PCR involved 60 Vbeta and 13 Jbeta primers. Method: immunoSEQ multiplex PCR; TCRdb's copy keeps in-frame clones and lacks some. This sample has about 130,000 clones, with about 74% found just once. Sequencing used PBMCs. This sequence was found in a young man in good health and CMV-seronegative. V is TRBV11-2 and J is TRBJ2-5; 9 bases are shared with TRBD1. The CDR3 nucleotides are TGTGCCAGCAGCTCGGGACAGGGCCAGCTCCAAGAGACCCAGTACTTC. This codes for CASSSGQGQLQETQYF.